A selection of T cell receptor beta chains follows, all from one sample in a study of blood T cell repertoires in COVID-19. Profiled with immunoSEQ multiplex PCR; TCRdb holds only in-frame clones, not every one. The data hold roughly 150,000 clones, with about 87% observed a single time. Material for sequencing was peripheral blood. Receptors were obtained from an elderly woman with COVID-19, enrolled during active disease. CDR3s leave out the opening cysteine and the closing phenylalanine or tryptophan.

CDR3 protein: ASSYPEEKLF; V gene: TRBV6-6; J gene: TRBJ1-4
CDR3 protein: ASSWSGRAPSGELF; V gene: TRBV5-5; J gene: TRBJ2-2
CDR3 protein: ASSIDLKRRGPSGNTIY; V gene: TRBV19; J gene: TRBJ1-3
CDR3 protein: ASSQVGGLEQF; V gene: TRBV14; J gene: TRBJ2-1
CDR3 protein: ASSLGTTGGYT; V gene: TRBV12-3/TRBV12-4; J gene: TRBJ1-2
CDR3 protein: ASSRGGAGSRDTQY; V gene: TRBV7-9; J gene: TRBJ2-3
CDR3 protein: ASSFDRGYGEQF; V gene: TRBV11-2; J gene: TRBJ2-1
CDR3 protein: ASRTGVYGYT; V gene: TRBV28; J gene: TRBJ1-2
CDR3 protein: ASNGGVAGTNTGELF; V gene: TRBV19; J gene: TRBJ2-2
CDR3 protein: ASGGQGASEAF; V gene: TRBV6-5; J gene: TRBJ1-1
CDR3 protein: ASSLGGLAELSYEQY; V gene: TRBV5-1; J gene: TRBJ2-7
CDR3 protein: ASSGRGSIGLNTEAF; V gene: TRBV11-2; J gene: TRBJ1-1
CDR3 protein: ASSLDTGFLGLADNEQF; V gene: TRBV7-9; J gene: TRBJ2-1
CDR3 protein: ASSDPPGTALAKNIQY; V gene: TRBV6-1; J gene: TRBJ2-4
CDR3 protein: ASSPYTSGSGHEQF; V gene: TRBV9; J gene: TRBJ2-1
CDR3 protein: SASGTGGSTEAF; V gene: TRBV20-1; J gene: TRBJ1-1
CDR3 protein: ATSGGQGTDTQY; V gene: TRBV24-1; J gene: TRBJ2-3
CDR3 protein: ASRNPTGASYEQY; V gene: TRBV28; J gene: TRBJ2-7
CDR3 protein: ASRLAGDGNEQF; V gene: TRBV11-3; J gene: TRBJ2-1
CDR3 protein: ASRDRVTNEKLF; V gene: TRBV6-5; J gene: TRBJ1-4
CDR3 protein: ASSQDPTSGGDTQY; V gene: TRBV4-3; J gene: TRBJ2-3
CDR3 protein: ASSPQGIGNQPQH; V gene: TRBV4-2; J gene: TRBJ1-5
CDR3 protein: ASSQIQGVTEAF; V gene: TRBV7-9; J gene: TRBJ1-1
CDR3 protein: ASSQERELFYGYT; V gene: TRBV4-3; J gene: TRBJ1-2
CDR3 protein: ASWGLGTSNSPLH; V gene: TRBV6-5; J gene: TRBJ1-6
CDR3 protein: ASEIPGQGIHEQY; V gene: TRBV21-1; J gene: TRBJ2-7
CDR3 protein: ASSANAGTSQETQY; V gene: TRBV9; J gene: TRBJ2-5
CDR3 protein: ATSAQNEQF; V gene: TRBV24-1; J gene: TRBJ2-1
CDR3 protein: ASSPFLSSASTDTQY; V gene: TRBV7-8; J gene: TRBJ2-3
CDR3 protein: ASSPQGGGRQETQY; V gene: TRBV14; J gene: TRBJ2-5
CDR3 protein: ASSYSWLNSPLH; V gene: TRBV6-2/TRBV6-3; J gene: TRBJ1-6
CDR3 protein: AIATGNYEQY; V gene: TRBV10-3; J gene: TRBJ2-7
CDR3 protein: ASSTGLPAYEQY; V gene: TRBV6-2/TRBV6-3; J gene: TRBJ2-7
CDR3 protein: ASSHSERANYGYT; V gene: TRBV4-1; J gene: TRBJ1-2
CDR3 protein: ASSIGAGDYNEQF; V gene: TRBV19; J gene: TRBJ2-1
CDR3 protein: ASSAGLVADTQY; V gene: TRBV2; J gene: TRBJ2-3
CDR3 protein: ASSLAQGGNEKLF; V gene: TRBV7-8; J gene: TRBJ1-4
CDR3 protein: ASSSHIAGEQY; V gene: TRBV5-6; J gene: TRBJ2-7
CDR3 protein: ASSRTQGAGGNQPQH; V gene: TRBV19; J gene: TRBJ1-5
CDR3 protein: ATGAGTDTQY; V gene: TRBV10-3; J gene: TRBJ2-3
CDR3 protein: ASSPRQGTYEQY; V gene: TRBV19; J gene: TRBJ2-7
CDR3 protein: ASSLVRGTEKLF; V gene: TRBV28; J gene: TRBJ1-4
CDR3 protein: ASSQDRGSRPGELF; V gene: TRBV3-1/TRBV3-2; J gene: TRBJ2-2
CDR3 protein: ASSQVGLAGDGNEQF; V gene: TRBV3-1/TRBV3-2; J gene: TRBJ2-1
CDR3 protein: ASGHRGREQPQH; V gene: TRBV28; J gene: TRBJ1-5
CDR3 protein: ASSPYRDGGYT; V gene: TRBV19; J gene: TRBJ1-2
CDR3 protein: ASSVRQGPYEQY; V gene: TRBV9; J gene: TRBJ2-7
CDR3 protein: ASSQETGFGTEAF; V gene: TRBV4-1; J gene: TRBJ1-1
CDR3 protein: ASSIRGSSPLH; V gene: TRBV6-5; J gene: TRBJ1-6
CDR3 protein: ASSSPGGPDTQY; V gene: TRBV6-5; J gene: TRBJ2-3
CDR3 protein: ASSPRTGGDQPQH; V gene: TRBV27; J gene: TRBJ1-5
CDR3 protein: ASSQGQGDGYT; V gene: TRBV4-2; J gene: TRBJ1-2
CDR3 protein: ASSRDRGYEQY; V gene: TRBV18; J gene: TRBJ2-7
CDR3 protein: ASSLKQDYNEQF; V gene: TRBV5-6; J gene: TRBJ2-1
CDR3 protein: ASSHTNQPQH; V gene: TRBV3-1/TRBV3-2; J gene: TRBJ1-5
CDR3 protein: ASSEAREQPQH; V gene: TRBV2; J gene: TRBJ1-5